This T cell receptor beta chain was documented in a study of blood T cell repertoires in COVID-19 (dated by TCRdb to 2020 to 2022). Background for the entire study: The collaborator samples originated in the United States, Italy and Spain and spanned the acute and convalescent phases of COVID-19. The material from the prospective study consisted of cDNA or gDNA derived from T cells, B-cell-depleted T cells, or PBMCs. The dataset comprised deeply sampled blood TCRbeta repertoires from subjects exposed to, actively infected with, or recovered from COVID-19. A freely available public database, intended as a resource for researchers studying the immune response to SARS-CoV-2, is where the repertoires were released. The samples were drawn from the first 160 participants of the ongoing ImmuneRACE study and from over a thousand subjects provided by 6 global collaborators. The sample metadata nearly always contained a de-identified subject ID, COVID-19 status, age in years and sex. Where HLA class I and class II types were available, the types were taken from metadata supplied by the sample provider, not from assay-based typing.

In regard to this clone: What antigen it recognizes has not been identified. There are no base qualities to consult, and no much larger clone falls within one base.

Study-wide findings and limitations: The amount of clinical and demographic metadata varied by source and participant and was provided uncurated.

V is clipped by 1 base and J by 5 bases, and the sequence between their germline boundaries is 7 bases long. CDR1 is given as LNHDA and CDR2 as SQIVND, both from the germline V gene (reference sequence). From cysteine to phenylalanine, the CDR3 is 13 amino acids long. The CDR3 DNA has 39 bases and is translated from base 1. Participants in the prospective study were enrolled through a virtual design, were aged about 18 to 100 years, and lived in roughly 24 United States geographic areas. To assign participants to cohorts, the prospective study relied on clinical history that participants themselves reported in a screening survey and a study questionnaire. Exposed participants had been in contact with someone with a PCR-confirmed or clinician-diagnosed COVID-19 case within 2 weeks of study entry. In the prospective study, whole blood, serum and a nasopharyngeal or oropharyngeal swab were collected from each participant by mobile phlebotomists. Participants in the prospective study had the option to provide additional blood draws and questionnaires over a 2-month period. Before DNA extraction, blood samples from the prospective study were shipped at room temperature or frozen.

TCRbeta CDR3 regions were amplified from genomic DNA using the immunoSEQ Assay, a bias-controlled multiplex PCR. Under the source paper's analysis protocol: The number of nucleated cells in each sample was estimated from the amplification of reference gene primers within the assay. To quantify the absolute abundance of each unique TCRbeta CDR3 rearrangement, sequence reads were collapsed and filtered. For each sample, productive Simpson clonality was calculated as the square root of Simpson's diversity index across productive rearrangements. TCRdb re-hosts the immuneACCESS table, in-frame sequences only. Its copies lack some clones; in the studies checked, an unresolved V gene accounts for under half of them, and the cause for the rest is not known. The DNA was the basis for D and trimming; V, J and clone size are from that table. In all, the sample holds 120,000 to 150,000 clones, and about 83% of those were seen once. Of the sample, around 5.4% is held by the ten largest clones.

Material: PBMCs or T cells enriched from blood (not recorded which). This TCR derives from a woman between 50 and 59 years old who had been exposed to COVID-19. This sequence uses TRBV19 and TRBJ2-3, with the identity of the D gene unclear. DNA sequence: TGTGCCAGTAGTATAGCAGAAAAAGATACGCAGTATTTT. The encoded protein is CASSIAEKDTQYF.